This T cell receptor (beta chain) is drawn from a study of T cell changes during pregnancy in multiple sclerosis. The repertoire was sequenced with immunoSEQ multiplex PCR; TCRdb's copy has only in-frame clones and lacks some. The sample carries 40,000 or so clones, about 93% recorded once. Trimming cost V 3 bases and J 4 bases, with 13 bases left between them. Germline CDR1 MDHEN, CDR2 SYDVKM. CDR3 length equals 16 residues. This chain links TRBV28 with TRBJ2-6; D ambiguous. The clonotype was recovered from a female donor in good health, enrolled as a control in a pregnancy study. The sequencing used CD4+ T cells from peripheral blood mononuclear cells, collected in the third trimester of pregnancy. The CDR3 sequence is CASSFTPLPGANVLTF. The DNA for the CDR3 is TGTGCCAGCAGTTTCACCCCCCTACCGGGGGCCAACGTCCTGACTTTC.